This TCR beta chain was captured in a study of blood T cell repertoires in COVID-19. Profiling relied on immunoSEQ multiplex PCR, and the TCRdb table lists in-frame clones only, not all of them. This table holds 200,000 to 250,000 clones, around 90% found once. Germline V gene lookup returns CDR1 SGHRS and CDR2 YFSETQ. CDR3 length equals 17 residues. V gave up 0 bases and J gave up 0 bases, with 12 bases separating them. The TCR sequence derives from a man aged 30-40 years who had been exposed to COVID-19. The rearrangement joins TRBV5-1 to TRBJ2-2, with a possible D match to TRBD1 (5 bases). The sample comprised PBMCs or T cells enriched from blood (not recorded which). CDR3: CASSLVQQTANTGELFF. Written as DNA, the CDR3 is TGCGCCAGCAGCTTGGTACAACAGACAGCGAACACCGGGGAGCTGTTTTTT.